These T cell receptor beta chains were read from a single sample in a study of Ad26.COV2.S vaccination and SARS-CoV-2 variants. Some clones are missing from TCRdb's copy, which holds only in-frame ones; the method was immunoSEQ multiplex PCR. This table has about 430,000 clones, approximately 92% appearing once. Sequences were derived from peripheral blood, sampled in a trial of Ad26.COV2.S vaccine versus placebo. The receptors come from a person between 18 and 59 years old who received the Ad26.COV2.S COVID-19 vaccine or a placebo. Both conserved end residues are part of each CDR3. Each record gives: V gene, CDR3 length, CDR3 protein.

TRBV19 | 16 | CASNPQPREGHNEQFF
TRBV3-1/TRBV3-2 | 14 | CASSQDPGQETQYF
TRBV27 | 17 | CASSPTSGSGGTDTQYF
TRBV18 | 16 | CASSPRLAGDGETQYF
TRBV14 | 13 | CASSQGGPGELFF
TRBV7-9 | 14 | CASSFRQVQETQYF
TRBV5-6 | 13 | CASSLASGDEQFF
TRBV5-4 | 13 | CASSLPGPEGYTF
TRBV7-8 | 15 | CASSRARTSGHEQFF
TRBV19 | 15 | CATTRQAEAGNTIYF
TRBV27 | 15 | CASSLSPEAYNEQFF
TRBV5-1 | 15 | CASSLGTSSYNEQFF
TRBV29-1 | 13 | CSANRQGNEKLFF
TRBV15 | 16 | CATSRLLALVYNEQFF
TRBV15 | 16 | CATSRGIGGPGNTIYF
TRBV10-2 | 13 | CASSLTGYAEAFF
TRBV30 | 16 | CAWSQPDRSNTGELFF
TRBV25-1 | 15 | CASSSAATLQETQYF
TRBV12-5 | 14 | CASATVEGGSEQFF
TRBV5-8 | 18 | CASSLLWHRVDAGDTQYF
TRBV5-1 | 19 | CASSLGVTSGRWNTGELFF
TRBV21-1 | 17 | CASSPPAQGPTNEKLFF
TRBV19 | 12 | CASSMAHGEQYF
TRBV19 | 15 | CASSIGRVHNQPQHF